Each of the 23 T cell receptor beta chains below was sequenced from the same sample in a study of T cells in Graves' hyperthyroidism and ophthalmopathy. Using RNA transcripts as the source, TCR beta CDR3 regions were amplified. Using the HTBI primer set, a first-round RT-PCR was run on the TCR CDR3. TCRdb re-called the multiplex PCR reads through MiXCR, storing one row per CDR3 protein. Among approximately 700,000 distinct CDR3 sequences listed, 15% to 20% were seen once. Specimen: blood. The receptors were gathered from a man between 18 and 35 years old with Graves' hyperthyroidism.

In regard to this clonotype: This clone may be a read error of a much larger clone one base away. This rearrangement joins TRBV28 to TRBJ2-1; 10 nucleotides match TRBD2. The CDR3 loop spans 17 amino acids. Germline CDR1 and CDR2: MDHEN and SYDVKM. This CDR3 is CAGSFTLAGEPLDEQFF. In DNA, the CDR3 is TGTGCCGGCAGTTTCACGCTAGCGGGAGAACCATTGGATGAGCAGTTCTTC.

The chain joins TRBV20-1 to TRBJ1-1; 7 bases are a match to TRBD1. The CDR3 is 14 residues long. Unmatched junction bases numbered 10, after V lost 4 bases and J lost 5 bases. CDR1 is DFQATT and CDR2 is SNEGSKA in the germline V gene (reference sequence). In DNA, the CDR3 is TGCAGTGCTACCCGGCGGGAGGGGGCAACTGAAGCTTTCTTT. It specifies CSATRREGATEAFF.

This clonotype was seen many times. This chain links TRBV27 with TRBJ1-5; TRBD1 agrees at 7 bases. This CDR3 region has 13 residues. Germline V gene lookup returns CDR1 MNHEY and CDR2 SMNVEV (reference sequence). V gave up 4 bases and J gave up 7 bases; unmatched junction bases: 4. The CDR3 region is CASSSTGAQPQHF. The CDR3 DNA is TGTGCCAGCAGTTCCACAGGGGCCCAGCCCCAGCATTTT.

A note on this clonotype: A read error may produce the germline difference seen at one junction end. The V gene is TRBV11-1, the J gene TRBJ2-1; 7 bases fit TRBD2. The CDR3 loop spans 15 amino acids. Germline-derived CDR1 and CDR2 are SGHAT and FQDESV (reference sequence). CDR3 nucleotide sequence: TGCGCCAGCAGCCCAGGGACTAACTCCTACAATGAGCAGTTCTTC. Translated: CASSPGTNSYNEQFF.

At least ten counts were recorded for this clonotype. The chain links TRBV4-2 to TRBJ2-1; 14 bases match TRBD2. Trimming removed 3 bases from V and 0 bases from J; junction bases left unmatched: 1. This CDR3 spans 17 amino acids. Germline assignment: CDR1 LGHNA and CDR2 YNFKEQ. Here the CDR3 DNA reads TGTGCCAGCAGCCAGGGGACTAGCGGGAGCTCCTACAATGAGCAGTTCTTC. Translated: CASSQGTSGSSYNEQFF.

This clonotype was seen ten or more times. CDR3 bases: TGTGCCAGCACTTCCGACAGGGGGAGCAATCAGCCCCAGCATTTT. It codes for CASTSDRGSNQPQHF. The V gene is TRBV27, the J gene TRBJ1-5; TRBD1 matches at 9 bases. The CDR3 runs 15 residues. The germline CDR1 and CDR2 sequences are MNHEY and SMNVEV (reference sequence). V dropped 7 bases and J dropped 1; count of bases not matched to a gene: 5.

The CDR3 loop is CASSLARGIGNYGYTF. CDR3 nucleotides: TGTGCCAGCAGCTTGGCCAGGGGGATTGGTAACTATGGCTACACCTTC. The V call is TRBV5-5, the J call TRBJ1-2; 7 nucleotides match TRBD1. The CDR3 contains 16 residues. Germline V gives CDR1 SGHKS, CDR2 YYEKEE (reference sequence). V gave up 0 bases and J gave up 1 base; unmatched junction bases: 6.

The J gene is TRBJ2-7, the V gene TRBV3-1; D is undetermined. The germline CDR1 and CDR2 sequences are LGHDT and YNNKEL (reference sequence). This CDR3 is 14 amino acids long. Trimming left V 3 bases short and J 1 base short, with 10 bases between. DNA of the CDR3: TGTGCCAGCAGCCAGTGGGATTATTCCTACGAGCAGTACTTC. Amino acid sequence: CASSQWDYSYEQYF.

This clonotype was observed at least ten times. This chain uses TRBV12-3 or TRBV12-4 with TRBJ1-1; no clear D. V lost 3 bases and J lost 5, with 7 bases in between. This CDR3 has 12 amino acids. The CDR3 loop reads CASSLGFTEAFF. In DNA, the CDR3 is TGTGCCAGCAGTTTGGGGTTTACTGAAGCTTTCTTT.

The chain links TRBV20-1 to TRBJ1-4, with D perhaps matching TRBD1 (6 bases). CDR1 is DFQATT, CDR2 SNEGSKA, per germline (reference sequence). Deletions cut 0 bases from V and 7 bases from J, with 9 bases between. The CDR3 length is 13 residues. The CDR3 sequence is CSARDRGGEKLFF. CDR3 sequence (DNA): TGCAGTGCTAGAGACAGGGGAGGTGAAAAACTGTTTTTT.

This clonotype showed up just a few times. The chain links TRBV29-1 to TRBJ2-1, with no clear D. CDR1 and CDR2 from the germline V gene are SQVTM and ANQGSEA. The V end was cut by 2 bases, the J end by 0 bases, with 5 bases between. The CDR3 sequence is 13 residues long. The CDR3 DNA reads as TGCAGCGTTGAAAGGACCTCCTACAATGAGCAGTTCTTC. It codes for CSVERTSYNEQFF.

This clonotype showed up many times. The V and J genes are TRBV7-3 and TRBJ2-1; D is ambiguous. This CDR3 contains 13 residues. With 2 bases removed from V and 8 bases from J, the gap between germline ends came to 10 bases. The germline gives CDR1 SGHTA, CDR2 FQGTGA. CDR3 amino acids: CASSLLGIDEQFF. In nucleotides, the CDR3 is TGTGCCAGCAGCTTACTGGGTATAGATGAGCAGTTCTTC.

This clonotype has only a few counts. The CDR3 bases are TGTGCCAGTAGTATCGAGACAGGACAAGAGACCCAGTACTTC. It encodes CASSIETGQETQYF. The chain links TRBV19 to TRBJ2-5; a possible D gene is TRBD1 (6 bases). Per the germline V gene, CDR1 is LNHDA and CDR2 is SQIVND (reference sequence). V was shortened by 3 bases and J by 2 bases, with 10 bases between the two germline ends. The CDR3 spans 14 residues.

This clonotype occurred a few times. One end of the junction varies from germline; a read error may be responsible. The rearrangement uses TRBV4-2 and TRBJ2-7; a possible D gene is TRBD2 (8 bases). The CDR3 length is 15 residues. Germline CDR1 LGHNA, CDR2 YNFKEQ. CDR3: CAGSQPGGLVPEQYF. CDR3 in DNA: TGTGCCGGCAGCCAGCCAGGGGGACTAGTCCCCGAGCAGTACTTC.

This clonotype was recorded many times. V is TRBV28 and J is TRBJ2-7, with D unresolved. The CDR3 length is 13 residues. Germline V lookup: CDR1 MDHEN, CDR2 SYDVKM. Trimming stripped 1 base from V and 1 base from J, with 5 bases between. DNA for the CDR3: TGTGCCAGCAGTTTATCGCAGTCCTACGAGCAGTACTTC. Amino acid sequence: CASSLSQSYEQYF.

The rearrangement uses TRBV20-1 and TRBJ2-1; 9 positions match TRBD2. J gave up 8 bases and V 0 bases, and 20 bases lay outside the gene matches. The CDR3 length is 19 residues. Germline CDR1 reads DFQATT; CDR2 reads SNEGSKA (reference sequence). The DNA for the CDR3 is TGCAGTGCTAGAGATAAGCAGCGGGCCTGGGCGGGAGGGGCCCATGAGCAGTTCTTC. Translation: CSARDKQRAWAGGAHEQFF.

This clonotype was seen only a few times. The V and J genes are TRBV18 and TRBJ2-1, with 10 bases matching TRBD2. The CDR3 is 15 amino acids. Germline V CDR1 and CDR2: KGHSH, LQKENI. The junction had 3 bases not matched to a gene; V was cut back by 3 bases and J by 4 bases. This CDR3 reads CASSPSTSGYNEQFF. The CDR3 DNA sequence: TGTGCCAGCTCACCGTCGACTAGCGGGTACAATGAGCAGTTCTTC.

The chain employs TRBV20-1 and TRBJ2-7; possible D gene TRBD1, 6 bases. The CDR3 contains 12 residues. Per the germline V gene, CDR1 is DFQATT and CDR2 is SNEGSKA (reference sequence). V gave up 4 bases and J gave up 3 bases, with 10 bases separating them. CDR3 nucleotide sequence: TGCAGTGCTACTTACAGGGTCTACGAGCAGTACTTC. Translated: CSATYRVYEQYF.

In DNA, the CDR3 is TGCGCCAGCAGCCAAGGCCTCGGACAGGGCATCTCCTACGAGCAGTACTTC. Its protein product is CASSQGLGQGISYEQYF. The chain is built from TRBV4-1 and TRBJ2-7; 8 bases agree with TRBD1. Germline CDR1 MGHRA, CDR2 YSYEKL. The CDR3 sequence is 17 residues long. After removal of 1 base from V and 0 bases from J, the junction contained 8 bases not matched to a gene.

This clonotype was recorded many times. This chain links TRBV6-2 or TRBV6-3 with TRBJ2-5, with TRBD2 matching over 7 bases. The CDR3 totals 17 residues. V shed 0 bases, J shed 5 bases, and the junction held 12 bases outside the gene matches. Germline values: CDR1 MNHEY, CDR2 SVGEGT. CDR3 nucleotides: TGTGCCAGCAGTTACTCGGGCCCTGGCGGGAGCAGGGAGACCCAGTACTTC. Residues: CASSYSGPGGSRETQYF.

The CDR3 loop reads CASSWGRGIAPQHF. The CDR3 nucleotides are TGTGCCAGCAGTTGGGGGAGGGGGATTGCGCCCCAGCATTTT. This chain links TRBV6-2 or TRBV6-3 with TRBJ1-5; tentative D call: TRBD1 (6 bases). Germline assignment: CDR1 MNHEY and CDR2 SVGEGT. The CDR3 length is 14 residues. V shed 4 bases and J shed 9 bases, with 16 bases lying between them.

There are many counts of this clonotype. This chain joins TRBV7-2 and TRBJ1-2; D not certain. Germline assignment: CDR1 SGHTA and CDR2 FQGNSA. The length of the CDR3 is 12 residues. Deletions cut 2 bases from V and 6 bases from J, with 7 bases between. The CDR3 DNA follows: TGTGCCAGCAGCTTAATGCAGGATGGCTACACCTTC. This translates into CASSLMQDGYTF. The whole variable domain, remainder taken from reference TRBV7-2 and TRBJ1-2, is GAGVSQSPSNKVTEKGKDVELRCDPISGHTALYWYRQSLGQGLEFLIYFQGNSAPDKSGLPSDRFSAERTGGSVSTLTIQRTQQEDSAVYLCASSLMQDGYTFGSGTRLTVV.

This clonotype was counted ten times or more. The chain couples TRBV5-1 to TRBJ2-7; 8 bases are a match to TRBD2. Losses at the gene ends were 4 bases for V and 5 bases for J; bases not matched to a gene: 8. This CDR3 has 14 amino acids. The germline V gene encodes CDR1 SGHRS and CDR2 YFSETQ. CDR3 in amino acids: CASSPGTRTHEQYF. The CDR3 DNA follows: TGCGCCAGCAGCCCCGGGACTAGAACCCACGAGCAGTACTTC.